These T cell receptor beta chains were read from a single sample in a study of blood T cell repertoires in COVID-19. TCRdb's table, derived via immunoSEQ multiplex PCR, lists solely in-frame clones and lacks some. The sample contains about 280,000 clones, roughly 85% of which appear only once. Sequenced input: peripheral blood. Receptors were obtained from a woman aged 45-65 years who had recovered from COVID-19. CDR3s include the opening cysteine and the closing phenylalanine or tryptophan. The order of the fields is D gene, clone size, V gene, J gene, CDR3 length, CDR3 protein, CDR3 DNA. A D gene is named only where the DNA matches it firmly. Size values are once, few and many counts, or a class for expanded clones, and some rows have none.

D: .; size: .; V: TRBV24-1; J: TRBJ2-3; length: 13; CDR3: CATSQRTRDTQYF; DNA: TGTGCCACCTCCCAGCGAACGCGCGATACGCAGTATTTT
D: TRBD2; size: .; V: TRBV5-1; J: TRBJ2-1; length: 17; CDR3: CASSLMVLAGADNEQFF; DNA: TGCGCCAGCAGCTTGATGGTTCTAGCGGGGGCCGACAATGAGCAGTTCTTC
D: .; size: .; V: TRBV18; J: TRBJ2-5; length: 13; CDR3: CASSVDLQETQYF; DNA: TGTGCCAGCTCCGTGGACTTACAAGAGACCCAGTACTTC
D: .; size: .; V: TRBV4-2; J: TRBJ1-4; length: 12; CDR3: CASSQRGEKLFF; DNA: TGTGCCAGCAGCCAAAGGGGGGAAAAACTGTTTTTT
D: TRBD1; size: once; V: TRBV9; J: TRBJ2-7; length: 15; CDR3: CASSARGTGFYEQYF; DNA: TGTGCCAGCAGCGCCCGTGGGACAGGGTTCTACGAGCAGTACTTC
D: .; size: .; V: TRBV7-2; J: TRBJ1-1; length: 13; CDR3: CASSPQGVAEAFF; DNA: TGTGCCAGCAGCCCCCAGGGTGTAGCTGAAGCTTTCTTT
D: TRBD1; size: .; V: TRBV5-5; J: TRBJ2-4; length: 17; CDR3: CASSPYQGARAKNIQYF; DNA: TGTGCCAGCAGCCCCTACCAGGGGGCGAGGGCCAAAAACATTCAGTACTTC
D: .; size: once; V: TRBV6-5; J: TRBJ1-5; length: 13; CDR3: CASKMGANQPQHF; DNA: TGTGCCAGCAAGATGGGGGCCAATCAGCCCCAGCATTTT
D: TRBD2; size: .; V: TRBV4-3; J: TRBJ2-1; length: 16; CDR3: CASSQSQGLGGSEQFF; DNA: TGCGCCAGCAGCCAATCTCAGGGACTAGGGGGAAGTGAGCAGTTCTTC
D: .; size: .; V: TRBV5-4; J: TRBJ2-3; length: 16; CDR3: CASSLGGGARTDTQYF; DNA: TGTGCCAGCAGCTTGGGGGGGGGCGCCCGCACAGATACGCAGTATTTT
D: TRBD1; size: .; V: TRBV6-2/TRBV6-3; J: TRBJ1-1; length: 16; CDR3: CASSLRDRGVNTEAFF; DNA: TGTGCCAGCAGTCTCCGGGACAGGGGCGTGAACACTGAAGCTTTCTTT
D: .; size: few; V: TRBV30; J: TRBJ2-7; length: 12; CDR3: CAWSVGGYEQYF; DNA: TGTGCCTGGAGTGTAGGAGGCTACGAGCAGTACTTC
D: TRBD1; size: few; V: TRBV5-1; J: TRBJ2-4; length: 15; CDR3: CASSLYRGPQTIQYF; DNA: TGCGCCAGCAGCTTATACAGGGGCCCCCAAACAATTCAGTACTTC
D: .; size: .; V: TRBV27; J: TRBJ1-1; length: 13; CDR3: CATRTALYTEAFF; DNA: TGTGCCACCAGGACAGCTTTGTACACTGAAGCTTTCTTT
D: TRBD2; size: .; V: TRBV11-2; J: TRBJ2-1; length: 17; CDR3: CASSLLVGGSSYNEQFF; DNA: TGTGCCAGCAGCTTACTCGTCGGCGGGAGCTCCTACAATGAGCAGTTCTTC
D: .; size: .; V: TRBV3-1/TRBV3-2; J: TRBJ2-3; length: 15; CDR3: CASSQNRAPTDTQYF; DNA: TGTGCCAGCAGCCAGAACAGGGCTCCAACAGATACGCAGTATTTT
D: .; size: .; V: TRBV5-4; J: TRBJ2-3; length: 14; CDR3: CASSLVVTENYQYF; DNA: TGTGCCAGCAGCTTGGTTGTGACAGAGAATTATCAGTATTTT
D: TRBD1; size: .; V: TRBV7-2; J: TRBJ2-1; length: 14; CDR3: CASSAGQGGPEQFF; DNA: TGTGCCAGCAGCGCAGGACAGGGGGGCCCTGAGCAGTTCTTC
D: .; size: .; V: TRBV15; J: TRBJ1-4; length: 16; CDR3: CATSRGATATNEKLFF; DNA: TGTGCCACCAGCAGAGGGGCGACAGCAACTAATGAAAAACTGTTTTTT
D: .; size: .; V: TRBV30; J: TRBJ1-4; length: 15; CDR3: CAWKVGVLTNEKLFF; DNA: TGTGCCTGGAAGGTCGGGGTATTAACTAATGAAAAACTGTTTTTT
D: .; size: .; V: TRBV7-3; J: TRBJ1-6; length: 13; CDR3: CASSHAQDSPLHF; DNA: TGTGCCAGCAGCCACGCTCAGGATTCACCCCTCCACTTT
D: .; size: .; V: TRBV28; J: TRBJ2-2; length: 14; CDR3: CASRIPRVTGELFF; DNA: TGTGCCAGCAGGATACCCAGGGTTACCGGGGAGCTGTTTTTT
D: .; size: .; V: TRBV29-1; J: TRBJ2-7; length: 12; CDR3: CSRQAWRGEQYF; DNA: TGCAGCAGGCAGGCGTGGCGGGGCGAGCAGTACTTC
D: .; size: .; V: TRBV12-3/TRBV12-4; J: TRBJ2-3; length: 12; CDR3: CASSFGGDTQYF; DNA: TGTGCCAGCAGCTTCGGAGGAGATACGCAGTATTTT
D: TRBD1; size: .; V: TRBV5-4; J: TRBJ1-2; length: 13; CDR3: CASSIRQGGGYTF; DNA: TGTGCCAGCAGCATCCGACAGGGCGGGGGCTACACCTTC
D: .; size: .; V: TRBV19; J: TRBJ1-5; length: 16; CDR3: CASSIVGRAYNQPQHF; DNA: TGTGCCAGTAGTATTGTTGGCAGGGCCTACAATCAGCCCCAGCATTTT
D: TRBD1; size: .; V: TRBV6-5; J: TRBJ1-1; length: 15; CDR3: CASRTPTGGKTEAFF; DNA: TGTGCCAGCAGGACCCCTACAGGGGGCAAGACTGAAGCTTTCTTT
D: .; size: once; V: TRBV9; J: TRBJ2-7; length: 14; CDR3: CASSVVEGYGEQYF; DNA: TGTGCCAGCAGCGTAGTAGAGGGTTACGGCGAGCAGTACTTC
D: TRBD2; size: .; V: TRBV5-1; J: TRBJ2-5; length: 16; CDR3: CASGWTSGGGPKTQYF; DNA: TGCGCCAGCGGTTGGACTAGCGGGGGGGGCCCGAAGACCCAGTACTTC
D: .; size: .; V: TRBV15; J: TRBJ2-5; length: 15; CDR3: CATSRVRGAGETQYF; DNA: TGTGCCACCAGCAGAGTCCGGGGGGCCGGAGAGACCCAGTACTTC
D: TRBD2; size: .; V: TRBV7-9; J: TRBJ2-7; length: 14; CDR3: CASSRLALEYEQYF; DNA: TGTGCCAGCAGTCGACTAGCCCTCGAGTACGAGCAGTACTTC
D: .; size: few; V: TRBV7-2; J: TRBJ2-3; length: 13; CDR3: CASSFSSTDTQYF; DNA: TGTGCCAGCAGCTTTTCTAGCACAGATACGCAGTATTTT
D: .; size: .; V: TRBV7-2; J: TRBJ2-3; length: 15; CDR3: CASSPSYGGTDTQYF; DNA: TGTGCCAGCAGCCCATCCTACGGAGGGACAGATACGCAGTATTTT
D: TRBD1; size: .; V: TRBV10-3; J: TRBJ2-7; length: 12; CDR3: CAISKDRGEQYF; DNA: TGTGCCATCAGCAAAGACAGGGGCGAGCAGTACTTC
D: .; size: .; V: TRBV6-6; J: TRBJ1-2; length: 16; CDR3: CASSSYRQKANYGYTF; DNA: TGTGCCAGCAGCAGCTATCGACAGAAAGCTAACTATGGCTACACCTTC
D: TRBD1; size: few; V: TRBV5-1; J: TRBJ2-3; length: 16; CDR3: CASSPGQAWVADTQYF; DNA: TGCGCCAGCAGCCCGGGACAGGCTTGGGTTGCAGATACGCAGTATTTT
D: .; size: .; V: TRBV28; J: TRBJ2-3; length: 14; CDR3: CASSLGPVFDTQYF; DNA: TGTGCCAGCAGTTTAGGCCCCGTATTCGATACGCAGTATTTT
D: .; size: .; V: TRBV12-5; J: TRBJ1-1; length: 19; CDR3: CASGSGGRRLKYVNTEAFF; DNA: TGTGCTAGTGGTTCCGGCGGCAGGAGGCTCAAATATGTGAACACTGAAGCTTTCTTT
D: TRBD1; size: .; V: TRBV19; J: TRBJ2-4; length: 16; CDR3: CASSSTGTLAKNIQYF; DNA: TGTGCCAGTAGTTCGACAGGGACCTTAGCCAAAAACATTCAGTACTTC
D: TRBD2; size: .; V: TRBV3-1/TRBV3-2; J: TRBJ2-7; length: 17; CDR3: CASSQGISGGSSYEQYF; DNA: TGTGCCAGCAGCCAGGGGATTTCGGGCGGGAGCTCCTACGAGCAGTACTTC
D: .; size: .; V: TRBV5-4; J: TRBJ2-7; length: 16; CDR3: CASSPGQGGYSYEQYF; DNA: TGTGCCAGCAGCCCGGGTCAGGGGGGCTACTCCTACGAGCAGTACTTC
D: .; size: .; V: TRBV7-8; J: TRBJ1-1; length: 14; CDR3: CASSRGHLNTEAFF; DNA: TGTGCCAGCAGCCGGGGACACCTCAACACTGAAGCTTTCTTT
D: .; size: once; V: TRBV29-1; J: TRBJ1-1; length: 11; CDR3: CSVALNTEAFF; DNA: TGCAGCGTTGCCTTGAACACTGAAGCTTTCTTT
D: .; size: .; V: TRBV6-5; J: TRBJ1-2; length: 15; CDR3: CASSYLTEYHYGYTF; DNA: TGTGCCAGCAGTTACTTGACAGAATACCACTATGGCTACACCTTC
D: TRBD1; size: .; V: TRBV7-9; J: TRBJ2-2; length: 16; CDR3: CASSLDWTGLTGELFF; DNA: TGTGCCAGCAGCTTAGATTGGACAGGACTCACCGGGGAGCTGTTTTTT
D: .; size: .; V: TRBV6-4; J: TRBJ2-2; length: 14; CDR3: CASRRQVVTGELFF; DNA: TGTGCCAGCAGACGGCAGGTTGTCACCGGGGAGCTGTTTTTT
D: TRBD2; size: .; V: TRBV9; J: TRBJ2-2; length: 15; CDR3: CASSVARRGTGELFF; DNA: TGTGCCAGCAGCGTAGCCAGGCGGGGGACCGGGGAGCTGTTTTTT
D: .; size: .; V: TRBV19; J: TRBJ2-7; length: 13; CDR3: CASSIMGGSEQYF; DNA: TGTGCCAGTAGTATAATGGGTGGGAGCGAGCAGTACTTC
D: TRBD2; size: .; V: TRBV4-1; J: TRBJ2-1; length: 15; CDR3: CASSPSGSGYNEQFF; DNA: TGCGCCAGCAGCCCTAGCGGGAGTGGCTACAATGAGCAGTTCTTC
D: TRBD1; size: .; V: TRBV13; J: TRBJ1-1; length: 16; CDR3: CASSATVGQVWTEAFF; DNA: TGTGCCAGCAGCGCGACCGTAGGACAGGTATGGACTGAAGCTTTCTTT
D: .; size: .; V: TRBV4-1; J: TRBJ2-7; length: 16; CDR3: CASSQGFQGSLYEQYF; DNA: TGCGCCAGCAGCCAAGGATTCCAGGGATCACTCTACGAGCAGTACTTC
D: TRBD1; size: .; V: TRBV25-1; J: TRBJ1-1; length: 13; CDR3: CASTQTGASEAFF; DNA: TGTGCCAGCACCCAGACAGGGGCCTCTGAAGCTTTCTTT
D: TRBD2; size: .; V: TRBV7-6; J: TRBJ2-1; length: 15; CDR3: CASRQLAGVFNEQFF; DNA: TGTGCCAGCAGACAACTAGCGGGAGTCTTCAATGAGCAGTTCTTC